This passage covers 15 T cell receptor beta chains from one sample sequenced in a study of blood T cell repertoires in COVID-19. The table came from immunoSEQ multiplex PCR; TCRdb's copy has only in-frame clones and leaves some out. This sample yields 300,000 to 450,000 clones, of which around 84% are seen a single time; 3.5% to 4% belongs to the top ten. The sequenced material came from peripheral blood. These TCRs come from a woman between 18 and 29 years old with acute or convalescent COVID-19.

J is TRBJ1-6 and V is TRBV21-1; no check of the table's D call, TRBD1, against the DNA was made. TRBV21-1 is a pseudogene segment. CDR3 length: 17 amino acids. The CDR3: CASSKTRLDRNNSPLHF. The CDR3 DNA is TGTGCCAGCAGCAAAACCCGATTGGACAGGAATAATTCACCCCTCCACTTT.

This CDR3 is CATSDSPGTGLGEQYF. CDR3 nucleotide sequence: TGTGCCACCAGTGATTCCCCCGGGACAGGGCTCGGGGAGCAGTACTTC. The chain couples TRBV24-1 to TRBJ2-7, with 9 nucleotides matching TRBD1. V dropped 2 bases and J dropped 7; count of bases not matched to a gene: 11. CDR3 size: 16 residues. The V gene's germline CDR1 is KGHDR and CDR2 SFDVKD.

The genes are TRBV29-1 and TRBJ1-1, with a tentative D call TRBD1 (5 bases). This CDR3 contains 11 residues. V was cut by 8 bases and J by 5 bases, with 12 bases left in between. Germline loops: CDR1 SQVTM, CDR2 ANQGSEA. CDR3 coding DNA: TGCAGCCAGACAGTACAAACTGAAGCTTTCTTT. Amino acids: CSQTVQTEAFF.

The V call is TRBV2, the J call TRBJ2-7; D may be TRBD2 (5 bases). V lost 1 base to trimming and J lost 0 bases, with 16 bases between them. The CDR3 spans 17 residues. Per germline, CDR1 SNHLY and CDR2 FYNNEI. DNA for the CDR3: TGTGCCAGCAGTGAAGGTGGAATGCGGGCGCTCTCCTACGAGCAGTACTTC. It yields the protein CASSEGGMRALSYEQYF.

The chain carries TRBV19 and TRBJ2-7; D unresolved. Germline CDR1 reads LNHDA; CDR2 reads SQIVND (reference sequence). There are 13 residues in the CDR3. V shed 4 bases and J shed 0 bases, with 7 bases lying between them. The CDR3 nucleotides are TGTGCCAGTAGTACCCAGGACTCCTACGAGCAGTACTTC. This encodes CASSTQDSYEQYF.

This sequence joins TRBV6-5 and TRBJ1-2, with D possibly TRBD1 on 5 matching bases. The germline V gene has CDR1 MNHEY and CDR2 SVGAGI. The CDR3 sequence is 13 residues long. The ends were cut back, 2 bases at V and 4 bases at J, with 8 bases in the middle. CDR3 residues: CASSYGGGYGYTF. CDR3 DNA sequence: TGTGCCAGCAGTTACGGGGGAGGCTATGGCTACACCTTC.

The chain employs TRBV5-6 and TRBJ1-6; TRBD1 aligns across 7 bases. CDR1 and CDR2 (germline): SGHDT, YYEEEE. This CDR3 region has 14 residues. With V trimmed by 4 bases and J by 10 bases, 8 bases remained unmatched. The CDR3 region has the DNA TGTGCCAGCAGCCCGACAGGGCTCAGATCACCCCTCCACTTT. Residues: CASSPTGLRSPLHF.

This clone has more than one count but fewer than ten. V usage is TRBV7-9 and J usage is TRBJ2-7; 9 nucleotides line up with TRBD2. Unmatched junction bases numbered 10, after V lost 5 bases and J lost 5 bases. Germline values: CDR1 SEHNR, CDR2 FQNEAQ (reference sequence). The CDR3 extends over 15 amino acids. Here the CDR3 reads CASSRLGSGRDEQYF. CDR3 in DNA: TGTGCCAGCAGCCGTCTGGGTAGCGGGAGAGACGAGCAGTACTTC.

The rearrangement uses TRBV6-5 and TRBJ1-5; 8 bases match TRBD1. Germline V gene sequence: CDR1 MNHEY, CDR2 SVGAGI. V was pared by 5 bases and J by 4 bases, with 1 base of the junction left unmatched. The CDR3 extends over 13 amino acids. CDR3: CASSRTGNQPQHF. CDR3 DNA sequence: TGTGCCAGCAGTAGGACAGGGAATCAGCCCCAGCATTTT.

V is TRBV5-8 and J is TRBJ2-7; 7 positions agree with TRBD1. CDR1 and CDR2 from the germline V gene are SGHTS and YDEGEE. CDR3 size: 13 residues. J gave up 3 bases and V 5 bases, and 5 bases lay outside the gene matches. The CDR3, as DNA: TGTGCCAGCAGTTCCCGGGACAGCTACGAGCAGTACTTC. Residues: CASSSRDSYEQYF. The full variable domain, rest sourced from reference TRBV5-8 and TRBJ2-7, is EAGVTQSPTHLIKTRGQQATLRCSPISGHTSVYWYQQALGLGLQFLLWYDEGEERNRGNFPPRFSGRQFPNYSSELNVNALELEDSALYLCASSSRDSYEQYFGPGTRLTVT.

The V call is TRBV6-1, the J call TRBJ2-4; 14 positions match TRBD2. V dropped 4 bases and J dropped 0; count of bases not matched to a gene: 2. CDR1 and CDR2 from the germline V gene are MNHNS and SASEGT. The CDR3 length is 17 residues. CDR3 residues: CASSGLAGGLAKNIQYF. The CDR3 nucleotides read TGTGCCAGCAGTGGACTAGCGGGGGGGTTAGCCAAAAACATTCAGTACTTC.

J is TRBJ1-1 and V is TRBV7-9, with TRBD1 as a possible D gene (6 bases). The CDR3 has 14 amino acids. V was trimmed by 6 bases and J by 4 bases, leaving 15 bases between them. Per the germline V gene, CDR1 is SEHNR and CDR2 is FQNEAQ (reference sequence). The CDR3 region is CASSPVGTLTEAFF. The CDR3 DNA follows: TGTGCCAGCAGTCCCGTCGGGACACTCACTGAAGCTTTCTTT.

The chain joins TRBV7-3 to TRBJ2-3; 12 nucleotides match TRBD2. The CDR3 sequence is 17 residues long. Germline V gene data show CDR1 as SGHTA and CDR2 as FQGTGA. With V trimmed by 2 bases and J by 6 bases, 9 bases remained unmatched. The DNA of the CDR3 is TGTGCCAGCAGCTTATCGCCTAGCGGGGGGGTCAGGGATACGCAGTATTTT. Translated, it gives CASSLSPSGGVRDTQYF.

The CDR3: CASSPIGTSADTQYF. In DNA form, the CDR3 reads TGTGCCAGCAGTCCAATCGGGACTAGCGCAGATACGCAGTATTTT. The chain employs TRBV27 and TRBJ2-3; 10 bases are shared with TRBD2. The CDR3 extends over 15 amino acids. Germline V gene sequence: CDR1 MNHEY, CDR2 SMNVEV (reference sequence). Germline trimming cut 5 bases from V and 4 bases from J; bases unmatched to any gene: 6.

Points on this clone: Distinct nucleotide sequences in the sample also encode this CDR3. The chain uses TRBV2 and TRBJ1-2; weak D call: TRBD1 (5 bases). CDR1 SNHLY and CDR2 FYNNEI come from the germline V gene. This CDR3 contains 13 residues. Between the trimmed V and J ends, which lost 4 bases and 2 bases, there was a span of 8 bases. The CDR3 DNA reads as TGTGCCAGCAGTGGAACAGGCAACTATGGCTACACCTTC. This translates into CASSGTGNYGYTF.